The TCR beta chain under discussion was sequenced for a study of blood T cell repertoires in COVID-19. This clone was seen once. V lost 6 bases and J lost 6, with 15 bases in between. The germline V gene has CDR1 KGHSH and CDR2 LQKENI. The CDR3 totals 13 residues. Only in-frame clones appear in the TCRdb table, and some are missing; sequencing was by immunoSEQ multiplex PCR. The table includes 250,000 to 300,000 clones, under 90% detected once. This chain links TRBV18 with TRBJ2-7; possibly TRBD2 for D (6 bases). The specimen was peripheral blood. The TCR originated in a man aged 45 to 65 with acute or convalescent COVID-19. In DNA, the CDR3 is TGTGCCAGCTCTACCCGACTAGACGGCGAGCAGTACTTC. Translating it yields CASSTRLDGEQYF. Full variable domain (missing parts from reference TRBV18 and TRBJ2-7): NAGVMQNPRHLVRRRGQEARLRCSPMKGHSHVYWYRQLPEEGLKFMVYLQKENIIDESGMPKERFSAEFPKEGPSILRIQQVVRGDSAAYFCASSTRLDGEQYFGPGTRLTVT.